Listed below are T cell receptor beta chains from one sample, sequenced in a study of T-cell memory formation after mild COVID-19. Via MiXCR, TCRdb re-called the 5' RACE reads, giving one row per CDR3 protein. This sample carries roughly 300,000 distinct CDR3 sequences, roughly an eighth of them seen once, and the ten largest clones take about a fifth. The specimen sequenced was PBMCs or a T cell subset sorted from them (not recorded which). The receptor set was obtained from a man aged 18 to 30 who had mild COVID-19 (a few samples of this study predate the infection). Cell type and time point are not known. Both conserved end residues are part of each CDR3. Fields, in order: J gene, D gene, V gene, clone size, CDR3 DNA, CDR3 protein. The D gene is left open where the match is weak. Clone size is given for some rows only: seen once, a few or many times, or a class if the clone is expanded.

j_gene: TRBJ2-2
d_gene: .
v_gene: TRBV7-2
abundance: many
CDR3nt: TGTGCCAGCAGCTCGCAAGTCGCGAACACCGGGGAGCTGTTTTTT
CDR3aa: CASSSQVANTGELFF

j_gene: TRBJ2-1
d_gene: TRBD2
v_gene: TRBV7-3
abundance: many
CDR3nt: TGTGCCAGCAGCGTACTAGCGGGGGACTCCCTTTCCTACAATGAGCAGTTCTTC
CDR3aa: CASSVLAGDSLSYNEQFF

j_gene: TRBJ2-5
d_gene: .
v_gene: TRBV28
abundance: .
CDR3nt: TGTGCCAGCAGTCGGGGACTTGGGTTGAAGGAGACCCAGTACTTC
CDR3aa: CASSRGLGLKETQYF

j_gene: TRBJ1-5
d_gene: .
v_gene: TRBV5-1
abundance: .
CDR3nt: TGCGCCAGCAGCTTGGCAGGGCGCAGCAATCAGCCCCAGCATTTT
CDR3aa: CASSLAGRSNQPQHF

j_gene: TRBJ2-7
d_gene: TRBD1
v_gene: TRBV29-1
abundance: many
CDR3nt: TGCAGCGTTGAAGCAATGACAGGGTACGAGCAGTACTTC
CDR3aa: CSVEAMTGYEQYF

j_gene: TRBJ1-6
d_gene: .
v_gene: TRBV20-1
abundance: few
CDR3nt: TGCAGTGCTAGAGAGAGGGTAACAGGGAATTCACCCCTCCACTTT
CDR3aa: CSARERVTGNSPLHF

j_gene: TRBJ1-1
d_gene: .
v_gene: TRBV3-1
abundance: .
CDR3nt: TGTGCCAGCAGCCATTCCAGGGCTGAAGCTTTCTTT
CDR3aa: CASSHSRAEAFF

j_gene: TRBJ2-7
d_gene: .
v_gene: TRBV7-9
abundance: .
CDR3nt: TGTGCCAGCAGCTTATCCCGAGAATCCTACGAGCAGTACTTC
CDR3aa: CASSLSRESYEQYF

j_gene: TRBJ2-1
d_gene: TRBD2
v_gene: TRBV7-3
abundance: .
CDR3nt: TGTGCCAGCAGCCGCTATGGGACTAGCGGGGGGGCTATTCGGTCGTTTGGAGCGAATGAGCAGTTCTTC
CDR3aa: CASSRYGTSGGAIRSFGANEQFF

j_gene: TRBJ1-4
d_gene: TRBD1
v_gene: TRBV7-4
abundance: .
CDR3nt: TGTGCCAGCAGCTTACCGGTAGGAACAGGGGACCCTCCAACTAATGAAAAACTGTTTTTT
CDR3aa: CASSLPVGTGDPPTNEKLFF

j_gene: TRBJ2-5
d_gene: TRBD2
v_gene: TRBV12-3/TRBV12-4
abundance: .
CDR3nt: TGCGCCAGCAGCTCACCGGGCGGGAGGGAGACCCAGTACTTC
CDR3aa: CASSSPGGRETQYF

j_gene: TRBJ2-2
d_gene: TRBD2
v_gene: TRBV12-3/TRBV12-4
abundance: few
CDR3nt: TGTGCCAGCAGGGGAGGGAGCGCCGGGGAGCTGTTTTTT
CDR3aa: CASRGGSAGELFF

j_gene: TRBJ1-5
d_gene: .
v_gene: TRBV12-3/TRBV12-4
abundance: many
CDR3nt: TGTGCCAGCAGTCCTCCGGACAGTAATAGGCATCAGCCCCAGCATTTT
CDR3aa: CASSPPDSNRHQPQHF

j_gene: TRBJ2-1
d_gene: .
v_gene: TRBV18
abundance: many
CDR3nt: TGTGCCAGCTCACCACCGATGGCGAAGAGCTCCTACAATGAGCAGTTCTTC
CDR3aa: CASSPPMAKSSYNEQFF

j_gene: TRBJ1-5
d_gene: .
v_gene: TRBV6-5
abundance: .
CDR3nt: TGTGCCAGCCGTCTAGAAGGAAATCAGCCCCAGCATTTT
CDR3aa: CASRLEGNQPQHF

j_gene: TRBJ2-5
d_gene: TRBD1
v_gene: TRBV7-2
abundance: many
CDR3nt: TGTGCCAGCAGCTTAGGGGCAGGGGGTGAGACCCAGTACTTC
CDR3aa: CASSLGAGGETQYF

j_gene: TRBJ2-4
d_gene: TRBD1
v_gene: TRBV5-1
abundance: few
CDR3nt: TGCGCCAGCAGCTTCCGGGGACAGGGGTTAGCCAAAAACATTCAGTACTTC
CDR3aa: CASSFRGQGLAKNIQYF

j_gene: TRBJ2-5
d_gene: .
v_gene: TRBV11-2
abundance: .
CDR3nt: TGTGCCAGCAGCCTAAGTGCTAAGACCCAGTACTTC
CDR3aa: CASSLSAKTQYF

j_gene: TRBJ2-1
d_gene: .
v_gene: TRBV30
abundance: few
CDR3nt: TGTGCCTGCGGTCGGGACATTCCGACCTACAATGAGCAGTTCTTC
CDR3aa: CACGRDIPTYNEQFF

j_gene: TRBJ1-2
d_gene: .
v_gene: TRBV29-1
abundance: few
CDR3nt: TGCAGCGGGGTTCAGGGTTTATACGACTTTAACTATGGCTACACCTTC
CDR3aa: CSGVQGLYDFNYGYTF

j_gene: TRBJ2-1
d_gene: TRBD2
v_gene: TRBV6-2/TRBV6-3
abundance: few
CDR3nt: TGTGCCAGCATGATCGCGGGGGGGCCTGAGGATGAGCAGTTCTTC
CDR3aa: CASMIAGGPEDEQFF

j_gene: TRBJ2-2
d_gene: TRBD2
v_gene: TRBV3-1
abundance: few
CDR3nt: TGTGCCAGCAGCCAAGGTGTCCGAGCGGGGTCCGGGGAGCTGTTTTTT
CDR3aa: CASSQGVRAGSGELFF

j_gene: TRBJ2-1
d_gene: .
v_gene: TRBV6-5
abundance: many
CDR3nt: TGTGCCAGCAGTTACAGGGGATGGGGCAATGAGCAGTTCTTC
CDR3aa: CASSYRGWGNEQFF

j_gene: TRBJ2-7
d_gene: .
v_gene: TRBV7-2
abundance: .
CDR3nt: TGTGCCAGCAGCTTTCAGGGGTCGGCCGGCGAGCAGTACTTC
CDR3aa: CASSFQGSAGEQYF

j_gene: TRBJ2-7
d_gene: .
v_gene: TRBV7-2
abundance: few
CDR3nt: TGTGCCAGCACCACCGGGACACGGTACGAGCAGTACTTC
CDR3aa: CASTTGTRYEQYF

j_gene: TRBJ2-4
d_gene: .
v_gene: TRBV2
abundance: .
CDR3nt: TGTGCCAGCAGTGGGCCGGAGATAGCCAAAAACATTCAGTACTTC
CDR3aa: CASSGPEIAKNIQYF

j_gene: TRBJ2-2
d_gene: .
v_gene: TRBV20-1
abundance: .
CDR3nt: TGCAGTGCTAGAGATAAAGGGGACACCGGGGAGCTGTTTTTT
CDR3aa: CSARDKGDTGELFF

j_gene: TRBJ2-1
d_gene: .
v_gene: TRBV7-9
abundance: many
CDR3nt: TGTGCCAGCAGATTAGACAGCTACAATGAGCAGTTCTTC
CDR3aa: CASRLDSYNEQFF

j_gene: TRBJ1-1
d_gene: TRBD1
v_gene: TRBV6-5
abundance: few
CDR3nt: TGTGCCAGCAGCCTCCGGGACAGGGGTGTCACTGAAGCTTTCTTT
CDR3aa: CASSLRDRGVTEAFF

j_gene: TRBJ2-2
d_gene: .
v_gene: TRBV19
abundance: .
CDR3nt: TGTGCCAGTAATCTGGCGAACACCGGGGAGCTGTTTTTT
CDR3aa: CASNLANTGELFF

j_gene: TRBJ1-4
d_gene: .
v_gene: TRBV20-1
abundance: few
CDR3nt: TGCAGTGCACGACATCAGGGTGCAACTAATGAAAAACTGTTTTTT
CDR3aa: CSARHQGATNEKLFF

j_gene: TRBJ2-1
d_gene: TRBD2
v_gene: TRBV15
abundance: few
CDR3nt: TGTGCCACCAAACAGGGAGCTAGCGGGGGGAACAATGAGCAGTTCTTC
CDR3aa: CATKQGASGGNNEQFF

j_gene: TRBJ2-5
d_gene: .
v_gene: TRBV7-9
abundance: .
CDR3nt: TGTGCCAGCAGCCGCCGAGGGGGACGAGAGACCCAGTACTTC
CDR3aa: CASSRRGGRETQYF

j_gene: TRBJ1-2
d_gene: .
v_gene: TRBV4-3
abundance: .
CDR3nt: TGCGCCAGCAGCCAACCTGGACAGTCGCCTGGCTACACCTTC
CDR3aa: CASSQPGQSPGYTF

j_gene: TRBJ1-1
d_gene: .
v_gene: TRBV9
abundance: .
CDR3nt: TGTGCCAGCAGCGTAGAGGGAAGCTTTGAAACTGAAGCTTTCTTT
CDR3aa: CASSVEGSFETEAFF

j_gene: TRBJ2-7
d_gene: .
v_gene: TRBV5-5
abundance: .
CDR3nt: TGTGCCAGCACCGACCTTGGGGCGGATTACGAGCAGTACTTC
CDR3aa: CASTDLGADYEQYF

j_gene: TRBJ1-1
d_gene: TRBD1
v_gene: TRBV9
abundance: .
CDR3nt: TGTGCCAGCAGCGGAAACAGGGGAAGAACTGAAGCTTTCTTT
CDR3aa: CASSGNRGRTEAFF

j_gene: TRBJ2-6
d_gene: TRBD1
v_gene: TRBV5-6
abundance: few
CDR3nt: TGTGCCAGCAGCGGTCTAGACAGGGTTCACGCCGGGGCCAACGTCCTGACTTTC
CDR3aa: CASSGLDRVHAGANVLTF

j_gene: TRBJ2-7
d_gene: .
v_gene: TRBV12-3/TRBV12-4
abundance: many
CDR3nt: TGTGCCAGCAGTTTAACGGGGGCCTACGAGCAGTACTTC
CDR3aa: CASSLTGAYEQYF

j_gene: TRBJ2-3
d_gene: .
v_gene: TRBV9
abundance: .
CDR3nt: TGTGCCAGCAGCGTAGCTGGGCGAGGGGATACGCAGTATTTT
CDR3aa: CASSVAGRGDTQYF

j_gene: TRBJ1-2
d_gene: TRBD1
v_gene: TRBV2
abundance: many
CDR3nt: TGTGCCAGCAGTGAGACAGGGGGCTATGGCTACACCTTC
CDR3aa: CASSETGGYGYTF

j_gene: TRBJ2-6
d_gene: TRBD1
v_gene: TRBV15
abundance: many
CDR3nt: TGTGCCACCAGTCGGGACAGGCCCTCTGGGGCCAACGTCCTGACTTTC
CDR3aa: CATSRDRPSGANVLTF

j_gene: TRBJ2-3
d_gene: TRBD2
v_gene: TRBV9
abundance: .
CDR3nt: TGTGCCAGCAGCGTAGAGGGCGGGGGTGGAGATACGCAGTATTTT
CDR3aa: CASSVEGGGGDTQYF

j_gene: TRBJ2-5
d_gene: TRBD2
v_gene: TRBV7-2
abundance: .
CDR3nt: TGTGCCAGCAGCTCCCGGACTAGCGGGGGCCAAGAGACCCAGTACTTC
CDR3aa: CASSSRTSGGQETQYF

j_gene: TRBJ2-1
d_gene: .
v_gene: TRBV20-1
abundance: few
CDR3nt: TGCAGTGCTAGAGATATTACTAGACCCAATGAGCAGTTCTTC
CDR3aa: CSARDITRPNEQFF

j_gene: TRBJ1-1
d_gene: TRBD1
v_gene: TRBV7-6
abundance: few
CDR3nt: TGTGCCAGCAGCTTAACCGCAGGGGGCCTCACTGAAGCTTTCTTT
CDR3aa: CASSLTAGGLTEAFF

j_gene: TRBJ1-1
d_gene: .
v_gene: TRBV29-1
abundance: few
CDR3nt: TGCAGCGTTGGAAGTAACAGGGAGAACACTGAAGCTTTCTTT
CDR3aa: CSVGSNRENTEAFF

j_gene: TRBJ2-7
d_gene: TRBD1
v_gene: TRBV9
abundance: .
CDR3nt: TGTGCCAGCAGCGTAGGGACAGGCGATATCTACGAGCAGTACTTC
CDR3aa: CASSVGTGDIYEQYF

j_gene: TRBJ1-2
d_gene: .
v_gene: TRBV29-1
abundance: few
CDR3nt: TGCAGCGTTCAATCTCCACAGAGCGGTCGTGGCTACACCTTC
CDR3aa: CSVQSPQSGRGYTF

j_gene: TRBJ2-5
d_gene: .
v_gene: TRBV11-2
abundance: few
CDR3nt: TGTGCCAGCAGCTTAGATAAGTGGGGACAAGAGACCCAGTACTTC
CDR3aa: CASSLDKWGQETQYF

j_gene: TRBJ2-1
d_gene: .
v_gene: TRBV19
abundance: few
CDR3nt: TGTGCCAGTAAGGCGCGTCTAGACTCCTACAATGAGCAGTTCTTC
CDR3aa: CASKARLDSYNEQFF

j_gene: TRBJ2-7
d_gene: .
v_gene: TRBV6-1
abundance: .
CDR3nt: TGTGCCAGCAGTGCGGGGCAGGACTACGAGCAGTACTTC
CDR3aa: CASSAGQDYEQYF

j_gene: TRBJ1-1
d_gene: TRBD1
v_gene: TRBV18
abundance: few
CDR3nt: TGTGCCAGCTCACCACCAGGACAGGGGGGCACTGAAGCTTTCTTT
CDR3aa: CASSPPGQGGTEAFF

j_gene: TRBJ2-3
d_gene: TRBD1
v_gene: TRBV6-5
abundance: few
CDR3nt: TGTGCCAGCAGACCATACCGGGACAGGGTTTCGGATACGCAGTATTTT
CDR3aa: CASRPYRDRVSDTQYF

j_gene: TRBJ2-2
d_gene: .
v_gene: TRBV5-1
abundance: .
CDR3nt: TGCGCCAGTCAGGCAGGCAGGATGAACACCGGGGAGCTGTTTTTT
CDR3aa: CASQAGRMNTGELFF

j_gene: TRBJ1-1
d_gene: .
v_gene: TRBV7-9
abundance: few
CDR3nt: TGTGCCAGCAGAAACGCGGATAGAGCAGCTTTCTTT
CDR3aa: CASRNADRAAFF

j_gene: TRBJ2-1
d_gene: TRBD2
v_gene: TRBV6-4
abundance: few
CDR3nt: TGTGCCAGCAGTTTTAGCGGGGGGCCCTACAATGAGCAGTTCTTC
CDR3aa: CASSFSGGPYNEQFF

j_gene: TRBJ2-5
d_gene: .
v_gene: TRBV6-5
abundance: few
CDR3nt: TGTGCCAGCAGTTACGCCGGGGGAGAGACCCAGTACTTC
CDR3aa: CASSYAGGETQYF